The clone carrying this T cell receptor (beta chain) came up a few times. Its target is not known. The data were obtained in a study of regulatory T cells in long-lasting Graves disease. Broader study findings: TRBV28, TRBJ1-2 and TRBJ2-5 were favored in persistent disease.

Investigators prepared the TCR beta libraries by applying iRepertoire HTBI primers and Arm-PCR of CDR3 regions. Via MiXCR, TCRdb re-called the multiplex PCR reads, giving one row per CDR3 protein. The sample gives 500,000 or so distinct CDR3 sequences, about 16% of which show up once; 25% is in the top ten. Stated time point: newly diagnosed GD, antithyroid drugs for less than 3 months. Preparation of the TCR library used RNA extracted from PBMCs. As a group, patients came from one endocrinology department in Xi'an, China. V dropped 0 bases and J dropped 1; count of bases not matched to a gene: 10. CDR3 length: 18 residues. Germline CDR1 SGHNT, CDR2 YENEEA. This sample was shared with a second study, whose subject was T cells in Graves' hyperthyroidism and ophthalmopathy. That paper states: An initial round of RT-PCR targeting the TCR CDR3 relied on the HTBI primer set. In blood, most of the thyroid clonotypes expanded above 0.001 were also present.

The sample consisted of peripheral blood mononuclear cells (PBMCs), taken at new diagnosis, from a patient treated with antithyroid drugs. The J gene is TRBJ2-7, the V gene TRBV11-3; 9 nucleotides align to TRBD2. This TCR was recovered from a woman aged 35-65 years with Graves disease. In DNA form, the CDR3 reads TGTGCCAGCAGCTTAGAATCGACTGGCGGGGGGGTATCCTACGAGCAGTACTTC. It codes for CASSLESTGGGVSYEQYF.